Shown below are 21 T cell receptor beta chains from a single sample sequenced in a study of T cells in Graves' hyperthyroidism and ophthalmopathy (dated by TCRdb to between 2018 and 2020). Libraries came from multiplex PCR. Sequencing took place on an Illumina HiSeq 2000. The TCR beta CDR3 regions were amplified from the RNA transcripts. For the first round of RT-PCR on the TCR CDR3, the HTBI primer set was used together with the Qiagen OneStep RT-PCR kit. Using fastp trimming at Q25 and MiXCR clonotype assembly, TCRdb reanalyzed the public sequencing data and kept in-frame beta chains. Each entry merges the rows of one CDR3 protein and shows their most common DNA and genes. This sample has around 530,000 distinct CDR3 sequences in its table, and roughly a sixth of those were observed once. Approximately 16% of the sample comes from the top ten. The specimen sequenced was blood. These receptors originate from a woman between 18 and 29 years old with Graves' ophthalmopathy.

This clonotype has a count of ten or more. The genes are TRBV30 and TRBJ2-1; TRBD1 is a possible D gene (6 bases). Germline loops: CDR1 GTSNPN, CDR2 SVGIG (reference sequence). The CDR3 consists of 15 residues. V lost 2 bases and J lost 4, with 15 bases in between. The CDR3 spells CAWSMFTGKYNEQFF. CDR3 in DNA: TGTGCCTGGAGTATGTTCACAGGGAAGTACAATGAGCAGTTCTTC.

The CDR3 reads CASSYGTGWDGYTF. CDR3 nucleotides: TGTGCCAGCAGTTATGGGACAGGTTGGGATGGCTACACCTTC. This rearrangement joins TRBV6-2 or TRBV6-3 to TRBJ1-2; 8 nucleotides line up with TRBD1. J lost 6 bases, V lost 3 bases, and 6 bases had no gene match. CDR3 length equals 14 residues. Germline CDR1 MNHEY, CDR2 SVGEGT.

This clonotype has more than one count but fewer than ten. The J gene is TRBJ2-1, the V gene TRBV10-3; possibly TRBD2 for D (6 bases). Germline V CDR1 and CDR2: ENHRY, SYGVKD. V was pared by 10 bases and J by 2 bases, with 18 bases between. The CDR3 runs to 15 residues. The CDR3 region is CATRSQGGTYNEQFF. The CDR3 region has the DNA TGTGCCACTCGATCTCAGGGAGGTACCTACAATGAGCAGTTCTTC.

This CDR3 is CASSSLGHNSPLHF. CDR3 DNA: TGTGCCAGCAGCTCCCTGGGACATAATTCACCCCTCCACTTT. The chain links TRBV9 to TRBJ1-6; D is possibly TRBD1 (5 bases). The germline V gene encodes CDR1 SGDLS and CDR2 YYNGEE. The CDR3 sequence is 14 residues long. The V end lost 4 bases, the J end lost 5 bases, and 10 bases lay between the germline ends. The full variable domain, completed using reference TRBV9 and TRBJ1-6, is DSGVTQTPKHLITATGQRVTLRCSPRSGDLSVYWYQQSLDQGLQFLIQYYNGEERAKGNILERFSAQQFPDLHSELNLSSLELGDSALYFCASSSLGHNSPLHFGNGTRLTVT.

This clonotype was seen at least ten times. The rearrangement links TRBV13 to TRBJ1-1; tentative D call: TRBD1 (5 bases). The CDR3 has 14 amino acids. Germline assignment: CDR1 PRHDT and CDR2 FYEKMQ (reference sequence). Trimming stripped 1 base from V and 5 bases from J, with 11 bases between. This CDR3 reads CASSLAPGSTEAFF. DNA of the CDR3: TGTGCCAGCAGCTTAGCCCCAGGGAGTACTGAAGCTTTCTTT. Looking up the rest from reference TRBV13 and TRBJ1-1 gives the full variable domain: AAGVIQSPRHLIKEKRETATLKCYPIPRHDTVYWYQQGPGQDPQFLISFYEKMQSDKGSIPDRFSAQQFSDYHSELNMSSLELGDSALYFCASSLAPGSTEAFFGQGTRLTVV.

The chain links TRBV19 to TRBJ1-1; TRBD1 might be the D (5 bases). Germline values: CDR1 LNHDA, CDR2 SQIVND (reference sequence). The CDR3 length is 15 residues. The V end lost 5 bases, the J end lost 0 bases, and 13 bases lay between the germline ends. CDR3 residues: CASSVRGAMNTEAFF. CDR3 sequence (DNA): TGTGCCAGTAGTGTTCGAGGGGCCATGAACACTGAAGCTTTCTTT.

J is TRBJ1-1 and V is TRBV12-3 or TRBV12-4; no clear D gene. This CDR3 has 13 residues. The germline V and J ends were trimmed by 3 bases and 7 bases, with 12 bases remaining between them. CDR3 in amino acids: CASSFSQTNEAFF. The CDR3 DNA reads as TGTGCCAGCAGTTTCTCACAGACCAATGAAGCTTTCTTT.

V usage is TRBV5-5 and J usage is TRBJ2-4; D is uncertain. V was shortened by 4 bases and J by 3 bases, with 14 bases between the two germline ends. CDR1 and CDR2 (germline): SGHKS, YYEKEE (reference sequence). The CDR3 runs 15 residues. The CDR3 region has the DNA TGTGCCAGCAGCGCCAACCGGTCCCACAAAAACATTCAGTACTTC. Amino acids: CASSANRSHKNIQYF.

This sequence joins TRBV6-2 or TRBV6-3 and TRBJ2-3; 7 bases align to TRBD2. Germline assignment: CDR1 MNHEY and CDR2 SVGEGT. V trimming: 11 bases; J trimming: 0 bases; junction bases outside the gene matches: 5. CDR3 size: 13 residues. The CDR3 here is CAPARGSTDTQYF. CDR3 coding DNA: TGTGCCCCGGCGCGGGGGAGCACAGATACGCAGTATTTT.

This clonotype was found many times. The chain links TRBV7-2 to TRBJ2-3; D uncertain. V gave up 5 bases and J gave up 0 bases, with 9 bases separating them. The CDR3 totals 14 residues. Germline loops: CDR1 SGHTA, CDR2 FQGNSA. CDR3 DNA sequence: TGTGCCAGCAGCCAGCCCCCCAGCACAGATACGCAGTATTTT. Translated, it gives CASSQPPSTDTQYF.

This clonotype turned up a few times. This rearrangement joins TRBV29-1 to TRBJ1-2, with 7 bases fitting TRBD1. Per the germline V gene, CDR1 is SQVTM and CDR2 is ANQGSEA. This CDR3 contains 13 residues. V shed 6 bases, J shed 0 bases, and the junction held 4 bases outside the gene matches. The CDR3 sequence: CSVSGTANYGYTF. The CDR3 DNA sequence: TGCAGCGTGTCCGGGACAGCTAACTATGGCTACACCTTC.

The rearrangement links TRBV19 to TRBJ1-5; 10 bases agree with TRBD1. CDR1 LNHDA and CDR2 SQIVND come from the germline V gene (reference sequence). After removal of 3 bases from V and 5 bases from J, the junction contained 4 bases not matched to a gene. CDR3 length: 15 residues. The CDR3 sequence: CASSMGQGLYQPQHF. In DNA form, the CDR3 reads TGTGCCAGTAGTATGGGACAGGGGTTGTATCAGCCCCAGCATTTT.

As regards this clonotype: A much larger clone lies one base from this, so it may be a read error. This chain joins TRBV2 and TRBJ2-3, with unresolved D. The J call could be wrong; TRBJ1-5 is a better fit for the DNA end. Germline CDR1 is SNHLY and CDR2 is FYNNEI. The CDR3 sequence is 12 residues long. The CDR3 bases are TGTGCCAGCATTCGAGGAACAGATACGCAGCATTTT. Protein sequence: CASIRGTDTQHF.

The V gene is TRBV19, the J gene TRBJ1-3; D perhaps matches TRBD1 (6 bases). The CDR3 is made up of 15 amino acids. Per the germline V gene, CDR1 is LNHDA and CDR2 is SQIVND (reference sequence). V dropped 7 bases and J dropped 0 bases, with 13 bases sitting between them. In DNA form, the CDR3 reads TGTGCCAGTAAAGGACAGACCTACTCTGGAAACACCATATATTTT. Its protein product is CASKGQTYSGNTIYF.

This clonotype was seen a few times. The J gene is TRBJ2-5, the V gene TRBV18; no clear D. This CDR3 is built from 15 residues. CDR1 is KGHSH and CDR2 is LQKENI in the germline V gene. Trimming removed 0 bases from V and 3 bases from J, with 11 bases in between. This CDR3 is CASSPPTSSEETQYF. As DNA, the CDR3 is TGTGCCAGCTCACCACCCACAAGCTCAGAAGAGACCCAGTACTTC. The variable domain in full, with the rest retrieved from reference TRBV18 and TRBJ2-5, is NAGVMQNPRHLVRRRGQEARLRCSPMKGHSHVYWYRQLPEEGLKFMVYLQKENIIDESGMPKERFSAEFPKEGPSILRIQQVVRGDSAAYFCASSPPTSSEETQYFGPGTRLLVL.

This clonotype was detected ten times or more. V is TRBV7-9 and J is TRBJ2-7, with D possibly matching TRBD2 (5 bases). Trimming took 3 bases from V and 6 from J, leaving 12 bases between them. The germline V gene encodes CDR1 SEHNR and CDR2 FQNEAQ (reference sequence). This CDR3 comprises 13 residues. CDR3 loop: CASSFEGGGEQYF. The CDR3 nucleotides read TGTGCCAGCAGCTTTGAGGGTGGTGGCGAGCAGTACTTC.

The gene calls are TRBV20-1 and TRBJ1-2; D not resolved. The CDR3 length is 13 residues. The germline V and J ends were trimmed by 3 bases and 3 bases, with 11 bases remaining between them. The germline V gene encodes CDR1 DFQATT and CDR2 SNEGSKA (reference sequence). The CDR3 region has the DNA TGCAGTGCTAGCCCGCTGACCGACTATGGCTACACCTTC. It codes for CSASPLTDYGYTF.

To note about this clonotype: This may be a read error: a much more frequent sequence differs by one nucleotide. CDR3 in amino acids: CASSPGQGGGEQFF. CDR3 nucleotides: TGTGCCAGCAGTCCGGGACAGGGAGGGGGTGAGCAGTTCTTC. V is TRBV12-3 or TRBV12-4 and J is TRBJ2-1; 9 nucleotides agree with TRBD1. The length of the CDR3 is 14 residues. The V segment lost 5 bases and the J segment 9 bases; nucleotides outside the gene matches: 8.

This chain links TRBV5-6 with TRBJ1-2, with D possibly being TRBD1 (6 bases). The CDR3 consists of 15 residues. V was cut by 4 bases and J by 4 bases, with 17 bases left in between. CDR1 SGHDT and CDR2 YYEEEE come from the germline V gene. The chain's CDR3 is CASSLNRVKGYGYTF. The CDR3, as DNA: TGTGCCAGCAGCCTCAACAGGGTTAAAGGCTATGGCTACACCTTC.

Only a few counts were recorded for this clonotype. The gene calls are TRBV7-2 and TRBJ2-7; 9 nucleotides align to TRBD2. There are 16 residues in the CDR3. Germline CDR1 reads SGHTA; CDR2 reads FQGNSA. V was pared by 6 bases and J by 5 bases, with 14 bases of the junction left unmatched. The CDR3 nucleotides are TGTGCCAGCAGTCCCTGGGGTAGCGGGAGTCTCGACGAGCAGTACTTC. This gives the protein CASSPWGSGSLDEQYF. The entire variable domain, with the rest obtained from reference TRBV7-2 and TRBJ2-7, is as follows: GAGVSQSPSNKVTEKGKDVELRCDPISGHTALYWYRQSLGQGLEFLIYFQGNSAPDKSGLPSDRFSAERTGGSVSTLTIQRTQQEDSAVYLCASSPWGSGSLDEQYFGPGTRLTVT.

This clonotype was recorded at least ten times. The V and J genes are TRBV5-6 and TRBJ2-3; D unresolved. Trimming shortened V by 4 bases and J by 1 base, and 7 bases separated the two germline ends. CDR1 SGHDT and CDR2 YYEEEE come from the germline V gene. The CDR3 runs 13 residues. CDR3 bases: TGTGCCAGCAGCCCCATTCGCACAGATACGCAGTATTTT. Protein sequence: CASSPIRTDTQYF. The variable domain in full, completed from reference TRBV5-6 and TRBJ2-3, reads DAGVTQSPTHLIKTRGQQVTLRCSPKSGHDTVSWYQQALGQGPQFIFQYYEEEERQRGNFPDRFSGHQFPNYSSELNVNALLLGDSALYLCASSPIRTDTQYFGPGTRLTVL.